These 5 T cell receptor beta chains came from one sample sequenced in a study of blood T cell repertoires in COVID-19. TCRdb's copy holds only in-frame clones and misses some; the assay was immunoSEQ multiplex PCR. The repertoire holds about 150,000 clones, with roughly 82% as singletons. Sequenced: peripheral blood. These receptors originate from a woman between 45 and 60 years old with acute or convalescent COVID-19.

The chain combines TRBV2 with TRBJ2-3; the match to TRBD2 covers 8 bases. V gave up 6 bases and J gave up 3 bases; unmatched junction bases: 8. Germline CDR1 is SNHLY and CDR2 is FYNNEI. There are 15 residues in the CDR3. The CDR3 reads CASREGGGMTDTQYF. DNA of the CDR3: TGTGCCAGCAGGGAGGGCGGGGGGATGACAGATACGCAGTATTTT.

The chain joins TRBV24-1 to TRBJ1-2; no firm D call. This CDR3 region has 13 residues. V was trimmed by 1 base and J by 8 bases, leaving 10 bases between them. Germline assignment: CDR1 KGHDR and CDR2 SFDVKD. CDR3 protein: CATSDLPRSGYTF. The CDR3 DNA follows: TGTGCCACCAGTGATTTACCGCGGTCCGGCTACACCTTC.

The V and J genes are TRBV20-1 and TRBJ2-3; TRBD2 is a possible D gene (5 bases). Germline assignment: CDR1 DFQATT and CDR2 SNEGSKA (reference sequence). Deletions cut 3 bases from V and 3 bases from J, with 16 bases between. The CDR3 has 15 residues. The CDR3 nucleotides are TGCAGTGCTAGTGAGGCTTTCCGGAGGACAGATACGCAGTATTTT. It encodes CSASEAFRRTDTQYF.

J is TRBJ1-2 and V is TRBV15, with D possibly matching TRBD1 (6 bases). Germline CDR1 LNHNV, CDR2 YYDKDF (reference sequence). The CDR3 contains 16 residues. Trimming took off 3 bases at V and 5 bases at J, with 19 bases between the two ends. CDR3 nucleotides: TGTGCCACCAGCAGTGGCGGGTCGACAGGAGTTTATGGCTACACCTTC. It encodes CATSSGGSTGVYGYTF.

This clone was found a few times. The chain couples TRBV10-3 to TRBJ2-7, with 7 bases lining up with TRBD1. Germline CDR1 is ENHRY and CDR2 is SYGVKD. V trimming: 0 bases; J trimming: 2 bases; junction bases outside the gene matches: 7. This CDR3 has 16 amino acids. CDR3 sequence (DNA): TGTGCCATCAGTGAGTCCGAGACAGGGTTGACCTACGAGCAGTACTTC. This encodes CAISESETGLTYEQYF.